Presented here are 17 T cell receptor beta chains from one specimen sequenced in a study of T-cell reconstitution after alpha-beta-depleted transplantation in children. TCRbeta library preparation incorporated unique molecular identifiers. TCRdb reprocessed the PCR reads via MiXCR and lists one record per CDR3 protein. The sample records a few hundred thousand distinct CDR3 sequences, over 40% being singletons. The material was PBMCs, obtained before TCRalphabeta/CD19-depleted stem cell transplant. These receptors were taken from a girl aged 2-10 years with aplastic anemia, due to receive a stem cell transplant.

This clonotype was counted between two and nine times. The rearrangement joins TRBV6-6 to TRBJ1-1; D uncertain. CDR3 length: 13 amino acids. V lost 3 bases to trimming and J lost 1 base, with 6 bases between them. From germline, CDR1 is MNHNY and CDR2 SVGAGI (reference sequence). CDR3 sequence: CASSYNGNTEAFF. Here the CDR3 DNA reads TGTGCCAGCAGTTATAACGGGAACACTGAAGCTTTCTTT.

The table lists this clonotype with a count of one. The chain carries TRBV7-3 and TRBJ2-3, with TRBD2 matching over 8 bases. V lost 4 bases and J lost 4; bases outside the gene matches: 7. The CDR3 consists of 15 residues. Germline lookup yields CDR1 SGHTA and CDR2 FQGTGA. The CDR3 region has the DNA TGTGCCAGCAGCTCCGATAGCGGGAAGGCAGATACGCAGTATTTT. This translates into CASSSDSGKADTQYF.

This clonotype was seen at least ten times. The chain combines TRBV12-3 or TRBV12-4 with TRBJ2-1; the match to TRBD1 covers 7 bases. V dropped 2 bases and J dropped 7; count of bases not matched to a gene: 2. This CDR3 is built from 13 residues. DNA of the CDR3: TGTGCCAGCAGTTTAAGACAGGGTAATGAGCAGTTCTTC. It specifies CASSLRQGNEQFF.

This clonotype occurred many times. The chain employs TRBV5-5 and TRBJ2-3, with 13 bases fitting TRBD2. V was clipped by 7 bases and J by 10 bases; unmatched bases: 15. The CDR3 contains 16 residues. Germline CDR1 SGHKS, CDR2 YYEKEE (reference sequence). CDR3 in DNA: TGTGCCAGCGGGTTTTGGGGACTAGCGGGACCGGAGTCGCAGTATTTT. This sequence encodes CASGFWGLAGPESQYF.

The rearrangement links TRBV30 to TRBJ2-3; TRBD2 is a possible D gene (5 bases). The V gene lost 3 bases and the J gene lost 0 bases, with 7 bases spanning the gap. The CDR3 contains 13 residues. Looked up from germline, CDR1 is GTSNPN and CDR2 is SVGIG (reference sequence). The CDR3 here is CAWSGDSTDTQYF. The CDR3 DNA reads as TGTGCCTGGAGCGGGGATAGCACAGATACGCAGTATTTT.

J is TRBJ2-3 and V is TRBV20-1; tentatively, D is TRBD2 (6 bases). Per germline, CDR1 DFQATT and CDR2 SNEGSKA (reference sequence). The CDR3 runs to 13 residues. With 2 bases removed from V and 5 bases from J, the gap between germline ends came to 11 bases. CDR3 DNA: TGCAGTGCTAGAACCCTGGAGGGAGATACGCAGTATTTT. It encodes CSARTLEGDTQYF.

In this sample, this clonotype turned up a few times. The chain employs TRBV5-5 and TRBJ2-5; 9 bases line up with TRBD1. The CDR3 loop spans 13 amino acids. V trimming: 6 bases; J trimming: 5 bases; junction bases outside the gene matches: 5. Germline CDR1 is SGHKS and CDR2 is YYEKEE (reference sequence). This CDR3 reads CASILQGAETQYF. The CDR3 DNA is TGTGCCAGCATCCTACAGGGGGCCGAGACCCAGTACTTC.

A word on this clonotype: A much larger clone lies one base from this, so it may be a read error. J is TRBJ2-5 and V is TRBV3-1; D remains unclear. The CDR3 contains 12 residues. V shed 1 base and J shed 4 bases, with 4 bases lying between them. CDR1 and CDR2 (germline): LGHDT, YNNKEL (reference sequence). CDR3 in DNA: TGTGCCAGCAGCCAAGTTATAGAGACCCAGTACTTC. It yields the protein CASSQVIETQYF.

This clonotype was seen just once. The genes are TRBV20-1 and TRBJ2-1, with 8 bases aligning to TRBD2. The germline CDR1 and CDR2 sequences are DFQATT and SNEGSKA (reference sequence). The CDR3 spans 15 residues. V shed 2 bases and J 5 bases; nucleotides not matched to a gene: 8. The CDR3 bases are TGCAGTGCTAGACCCCCTAGCGGGTATAACAATGAGCAGTTCTTC. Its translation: CSARPPSGYNNEQFF.

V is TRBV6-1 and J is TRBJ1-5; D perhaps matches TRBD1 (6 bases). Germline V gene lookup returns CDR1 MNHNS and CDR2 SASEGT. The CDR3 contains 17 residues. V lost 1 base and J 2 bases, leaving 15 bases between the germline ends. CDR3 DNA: TGTGCCAGCAGTGAAGGAGGATCTTCAGGGGGCAATCAGCCCCAGCATTTT. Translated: CASSEGGSSGGNQPQHF.

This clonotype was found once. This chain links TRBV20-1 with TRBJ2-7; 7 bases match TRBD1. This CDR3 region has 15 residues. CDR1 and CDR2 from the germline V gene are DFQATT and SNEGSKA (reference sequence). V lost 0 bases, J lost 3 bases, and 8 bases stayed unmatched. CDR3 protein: CSARDETGRNYEQYF. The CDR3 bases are TGCAGTGCTAGAGATGAGACAGGGAGAAACTACGAGCAGTACTTC.

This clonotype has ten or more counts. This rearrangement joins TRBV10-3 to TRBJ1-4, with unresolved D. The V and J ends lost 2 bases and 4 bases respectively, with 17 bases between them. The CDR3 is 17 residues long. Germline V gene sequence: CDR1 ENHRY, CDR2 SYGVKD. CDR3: CAISEALYKTDNEKLFF. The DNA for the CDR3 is TGTGCCATCAGTGAGGCCCTTTATAAAACCGATAATGAAAAACTGTTTTTT.

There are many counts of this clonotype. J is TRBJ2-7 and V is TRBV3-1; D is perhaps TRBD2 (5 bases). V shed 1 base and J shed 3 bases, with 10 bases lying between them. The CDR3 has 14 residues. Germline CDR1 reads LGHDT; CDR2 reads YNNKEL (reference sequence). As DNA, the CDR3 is TGTGCCAGCAGCCAAGTCAGCGGCTTCTACGAGCAGTACTTC. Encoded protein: CASSQVSGFYEQYF.

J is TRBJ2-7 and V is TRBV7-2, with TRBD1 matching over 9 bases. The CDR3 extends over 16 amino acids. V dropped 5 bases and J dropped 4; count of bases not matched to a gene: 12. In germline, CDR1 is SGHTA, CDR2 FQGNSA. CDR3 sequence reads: CASSLRGGDRDYEQYF. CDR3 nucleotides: TGTGCCAGCAGCCTCAGGGGGGGGGACAGGGATTACGAGCAGTACTTC.

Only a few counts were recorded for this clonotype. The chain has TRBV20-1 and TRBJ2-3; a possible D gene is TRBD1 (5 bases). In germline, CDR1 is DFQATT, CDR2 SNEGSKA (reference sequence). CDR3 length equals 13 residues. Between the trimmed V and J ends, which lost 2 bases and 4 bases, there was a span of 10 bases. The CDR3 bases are TGCAGTGCTAGAAGGGGTCGATCAGATACGCAGTATTTT. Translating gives CSARRGRSDTQYF.

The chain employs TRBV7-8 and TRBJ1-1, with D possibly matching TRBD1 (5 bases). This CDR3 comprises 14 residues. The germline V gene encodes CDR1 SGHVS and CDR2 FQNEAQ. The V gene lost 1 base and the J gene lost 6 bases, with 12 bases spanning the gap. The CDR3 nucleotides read TGTGCCAGCAGCTTAGTGGAGAGGGACCCTGAAGCTTTCTTT. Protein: CASSLVERDPEAFF.

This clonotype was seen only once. The CDR3 DNA is TGCAGTGCTAATCATATGAAGGACAGGGAGCAGTACTTC. Amino acid sequence: CSANHMKDREQYF. The V and J genes are TRBV20-1 and TRBJ2-7; 7 nucleotides align to TRBD1. In germline, CDR1 is DFQATT, CDR2 SNEGSKA (reference sequence). Trimming removed 4 bases from V and 7 bases from J; junction bases left unmatched: 10. The CDR3 is made up of 13 amino acids.